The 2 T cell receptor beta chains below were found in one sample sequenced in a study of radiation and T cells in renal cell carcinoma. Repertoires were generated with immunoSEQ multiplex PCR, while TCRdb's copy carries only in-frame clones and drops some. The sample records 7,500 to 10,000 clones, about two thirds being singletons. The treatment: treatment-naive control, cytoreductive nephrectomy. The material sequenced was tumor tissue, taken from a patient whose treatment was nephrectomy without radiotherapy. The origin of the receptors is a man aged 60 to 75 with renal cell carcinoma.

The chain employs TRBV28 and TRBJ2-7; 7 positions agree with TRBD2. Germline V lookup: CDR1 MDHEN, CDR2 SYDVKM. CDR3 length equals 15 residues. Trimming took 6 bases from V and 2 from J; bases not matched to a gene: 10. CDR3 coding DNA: TGTGCCAGCAGCCCCCCTGGGGGGGTTGCCTACGAGCAGTACTTC. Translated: CASSPPGGVAYEQYF.

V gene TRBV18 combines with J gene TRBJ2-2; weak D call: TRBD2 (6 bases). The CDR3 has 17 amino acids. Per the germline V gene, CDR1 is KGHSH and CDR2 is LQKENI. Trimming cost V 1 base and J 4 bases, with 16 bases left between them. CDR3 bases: TGTGCCAGCTCACCACTGCGACTAGAAGTGAGCACCGGGGAGCTGTTTTTT. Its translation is CASSPLRLEVSTGELFF. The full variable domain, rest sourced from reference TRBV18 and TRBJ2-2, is NAGVMQNPRHLVRRRGQEARLRCSPMKGHSHVYWYRQLPEEGLKFMVYLQKENIIDESGMPKERFSAEFPKEGPSILRIQQVVRGDSAAYFCASSPLRLEVSTGELFFGEGSRLTVL.